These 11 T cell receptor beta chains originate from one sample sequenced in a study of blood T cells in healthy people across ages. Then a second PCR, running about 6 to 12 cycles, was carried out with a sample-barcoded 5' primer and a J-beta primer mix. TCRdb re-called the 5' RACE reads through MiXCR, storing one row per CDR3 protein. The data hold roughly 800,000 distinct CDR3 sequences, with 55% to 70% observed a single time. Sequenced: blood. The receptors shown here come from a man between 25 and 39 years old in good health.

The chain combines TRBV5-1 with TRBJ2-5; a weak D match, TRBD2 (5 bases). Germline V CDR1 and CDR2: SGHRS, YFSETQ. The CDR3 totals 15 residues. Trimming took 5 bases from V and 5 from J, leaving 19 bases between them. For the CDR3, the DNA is TGCGCCAGCAGTATGCGTGAGGGATTGTTGGAGACCCAGTACTTC. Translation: CASSMREGLLETQYF.

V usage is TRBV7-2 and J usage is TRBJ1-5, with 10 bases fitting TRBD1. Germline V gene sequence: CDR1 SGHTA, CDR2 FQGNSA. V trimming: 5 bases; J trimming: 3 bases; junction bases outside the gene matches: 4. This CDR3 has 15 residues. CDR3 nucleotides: TGTGCCAGCAGCCCCGGACAGGGGGTCAATCAGCCCCAGCATTTT. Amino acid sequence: CASSPGQGVNQPQHF.

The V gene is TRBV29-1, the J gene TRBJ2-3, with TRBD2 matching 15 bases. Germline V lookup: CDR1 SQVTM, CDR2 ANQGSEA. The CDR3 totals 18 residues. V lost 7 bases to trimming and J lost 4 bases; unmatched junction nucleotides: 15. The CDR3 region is CSASRYVRTSGGADTQYF. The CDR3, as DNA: TGCAGCGCTTCACGATACGTAAGGACTAGCGGGGGGGCAGATACGCAGTATTTT.

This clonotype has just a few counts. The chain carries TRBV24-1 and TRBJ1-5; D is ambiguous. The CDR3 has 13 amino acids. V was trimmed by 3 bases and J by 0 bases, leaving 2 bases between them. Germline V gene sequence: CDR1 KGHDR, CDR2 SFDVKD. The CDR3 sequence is CATSDLSNQPQHF. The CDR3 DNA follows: TGTGCCACCAGTGATCTTAGCAATCAGCCCCAGCATTTT.

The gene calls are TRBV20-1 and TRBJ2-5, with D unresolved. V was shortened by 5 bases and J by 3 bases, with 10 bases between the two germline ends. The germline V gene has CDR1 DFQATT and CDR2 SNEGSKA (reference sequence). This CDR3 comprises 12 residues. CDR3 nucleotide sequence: TGCAGTGCTTCTTCCGCGGAAGAGACCCAGTACTTC. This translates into CSASSAEETQYF.

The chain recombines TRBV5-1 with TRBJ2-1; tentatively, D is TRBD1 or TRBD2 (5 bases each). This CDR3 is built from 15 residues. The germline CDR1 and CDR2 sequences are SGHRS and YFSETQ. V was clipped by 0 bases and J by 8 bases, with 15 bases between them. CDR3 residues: CASSLAGPSGDEQFF. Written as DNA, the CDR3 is TGCGCCAGCAGCTTGGCGGGACCCTCGGGCGATGAGCAGTTCTTC.

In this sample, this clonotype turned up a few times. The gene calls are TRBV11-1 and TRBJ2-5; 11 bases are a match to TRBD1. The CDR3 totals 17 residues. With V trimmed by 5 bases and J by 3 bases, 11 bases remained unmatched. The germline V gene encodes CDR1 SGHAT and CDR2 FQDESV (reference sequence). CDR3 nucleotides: TGTGCCAGCAGCCCCGAAGGGACAGGGGGAGTTAAAGAGACCCAGTACTTC. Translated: CASSPEGTGGVKETQYF.

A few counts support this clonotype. DNA for the CDR3: TGTGCCAGCAGCCAGGGCAGCCATGGCTACACCTTC. This encodes CASSQGSHGYTF. The chain uses TRBV3-1 and TRBJ1-2, with D unresolved. The V gene lost 3 bases and the J gene lost 6 bases, with 8 bases spanning the gap. Germline loops: CDR1 LGHDT, CDR2 YNNKEL (reference sequence). This CDR3 is 12 amino acids long.

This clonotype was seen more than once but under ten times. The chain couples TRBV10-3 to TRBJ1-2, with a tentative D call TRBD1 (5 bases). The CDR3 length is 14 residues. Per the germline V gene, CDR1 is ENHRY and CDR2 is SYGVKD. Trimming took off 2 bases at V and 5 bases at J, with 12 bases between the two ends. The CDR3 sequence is CAISEPNRQYGYTF. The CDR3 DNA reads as TGTGCCATCAGTGAGCCCAATCGACAGTATGGCTACACCTTC.

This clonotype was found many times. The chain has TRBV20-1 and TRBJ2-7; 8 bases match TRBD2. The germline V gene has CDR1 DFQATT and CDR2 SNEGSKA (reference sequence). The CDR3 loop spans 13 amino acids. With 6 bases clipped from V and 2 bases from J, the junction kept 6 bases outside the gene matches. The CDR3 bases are TGCAGTGCCGAGCGGGAGCGCCCCTACGAGCAGTACTTC. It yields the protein CSAERERPYEQYF.

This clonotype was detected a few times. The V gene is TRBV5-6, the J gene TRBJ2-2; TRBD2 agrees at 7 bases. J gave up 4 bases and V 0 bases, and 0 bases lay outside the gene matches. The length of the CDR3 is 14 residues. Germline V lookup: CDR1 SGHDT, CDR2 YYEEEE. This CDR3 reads CASSLGTSTGELFF. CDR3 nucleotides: TGTGCCAGCAGCTTGGGGACTAGCACCGGGGAGCTGTTTTTT.